This TCR beta chain was found in a study of blood T cell repertoires in COVID-19. Study in general: The origin of the acute and convalescent COVID-19 samples was the United States, Italy and Spain. In each case, the material was cDNA or gDNA derived from T cells, B-cell-depleted T cells, or PBMCs.

This CDR3 comprises 16 residues. With 3 bases removed from V and 0 bases from J, the gap between germline ends came to 15 bases. In the authors' workflow: Reference gene primer amplification gave estimated nucleated cell counts. Sequencing used immunoSEQ multiplex PCR; TCRdb keeps in-frame clones, though not all of them. The DNA gave D and trimming, while V, J and clone size come from that table. The sample lists 140,000 to 150,000 clones, 88% occurring once. The material sequenced was peripheral blood. The chain links TRBV23-1 to TRBJ2-7; the D gene is possibly TRBD1 (5 bases). TRBV23-1 is known as an ORF, though its function is uncertain. This TCR was recovered from a human donor with COVID-19, enrolled during active disease. The donor label of this sample is uncertain. The CDR3 region is CASSHWVRALSYEQYF. CDR3 DNA sequence: TGCGCCAGCAGTCATTGGGTCAGGGCACTCTCCTACGAGCAGTACTTC.